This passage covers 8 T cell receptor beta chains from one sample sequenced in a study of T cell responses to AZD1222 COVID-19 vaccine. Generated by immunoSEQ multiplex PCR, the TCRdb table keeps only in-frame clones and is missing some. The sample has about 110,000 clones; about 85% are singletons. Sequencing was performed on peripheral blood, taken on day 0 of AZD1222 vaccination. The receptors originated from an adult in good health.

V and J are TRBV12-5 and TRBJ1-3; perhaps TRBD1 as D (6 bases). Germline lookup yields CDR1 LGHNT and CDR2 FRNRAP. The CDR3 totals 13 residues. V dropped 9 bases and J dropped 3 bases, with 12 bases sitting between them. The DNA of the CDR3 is TGTGCTAGCGCAGGGGCTTATGGAAACACCATATATTTT. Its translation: CASAGAYGNTIYF. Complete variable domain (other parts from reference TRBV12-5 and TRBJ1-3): DARVTQTPRHKVTEMGQEVTMRCQPILGHNTVFWYRQTMMQGLELLAYFRNRAPLDDSGMPKDRFSAEMPDATLATLKIQPSEPRDSAVYFCASAGAYGNTIYFGEGSWLTVV.

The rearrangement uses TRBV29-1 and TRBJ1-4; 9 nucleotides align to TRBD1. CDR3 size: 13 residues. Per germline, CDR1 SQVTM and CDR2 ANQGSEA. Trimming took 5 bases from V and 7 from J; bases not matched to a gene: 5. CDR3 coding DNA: TGCAGCGTTCCGGGACAGGGTCGTGAAAAACTGTTTTTT. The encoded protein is CSVPGQGREKLFF. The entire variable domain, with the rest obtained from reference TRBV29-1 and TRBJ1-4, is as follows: SAVISQKPSRDICQRGTSLTIQCQVDSQVTMMFWYRQQPGQSLTLIATANQGSEATYESGFVIDKFPISRPNLTFSTLTVSNMSPEDSSIYLCSVPGQGREKLFFGSGTQLSVL.

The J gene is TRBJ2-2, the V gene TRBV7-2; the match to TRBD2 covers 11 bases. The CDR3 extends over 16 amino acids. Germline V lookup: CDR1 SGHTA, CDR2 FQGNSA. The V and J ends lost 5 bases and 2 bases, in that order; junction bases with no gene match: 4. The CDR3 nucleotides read TGTGCCAGCAGCAGGGGACTAGCGGTTAACACCGGGGAGCTGTTTTTT. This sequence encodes CASSRGLAVNTGELFF.

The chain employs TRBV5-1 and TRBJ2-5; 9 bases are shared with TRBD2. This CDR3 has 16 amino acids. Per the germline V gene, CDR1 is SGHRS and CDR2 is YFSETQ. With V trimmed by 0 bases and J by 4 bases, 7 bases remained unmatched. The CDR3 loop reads CASSLGVAGETETQYF. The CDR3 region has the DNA TGCGCCAGCAGCTTGGGGGTAGCGGGAGAGACAGAGACCCAGTACTTC.

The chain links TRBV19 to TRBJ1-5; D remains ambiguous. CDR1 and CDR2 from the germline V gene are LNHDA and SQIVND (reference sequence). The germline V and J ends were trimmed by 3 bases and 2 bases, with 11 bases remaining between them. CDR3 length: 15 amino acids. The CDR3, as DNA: TGTGCCAGTAGTATCGCGACGAGGGGCAATCAGCCCCAGCATTTT. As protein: CASSIATRGNQPQHF.

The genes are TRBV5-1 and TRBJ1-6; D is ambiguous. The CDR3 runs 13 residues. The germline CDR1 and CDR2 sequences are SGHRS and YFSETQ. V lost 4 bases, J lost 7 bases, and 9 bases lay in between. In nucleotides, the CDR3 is TGCGCCAGCAGCCCGGAGGCGAATTCACCCCTCCACTTT. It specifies CASSPEANSPLHF.

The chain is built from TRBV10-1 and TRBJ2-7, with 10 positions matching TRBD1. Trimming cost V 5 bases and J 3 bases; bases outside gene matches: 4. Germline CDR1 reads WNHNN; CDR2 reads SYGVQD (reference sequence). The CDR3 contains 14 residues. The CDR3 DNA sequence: TGCGCCAGCAGTCTGACAGGGGGCGGCTACGAGCAGTACTTC. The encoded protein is CASSLTGGGYEQYF.

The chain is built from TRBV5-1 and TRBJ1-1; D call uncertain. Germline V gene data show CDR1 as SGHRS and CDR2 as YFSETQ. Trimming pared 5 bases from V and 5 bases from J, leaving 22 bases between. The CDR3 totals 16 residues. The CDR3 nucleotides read TGCGCCAGCAGTCCCAGAGGAAGGACGGATAAGACTGAAGCTTTCTTT. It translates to CASSPRGRTDKTEAFF.